This T cell receptor beta chain was identified during a study of T cell responses to AZD1222 COVID-19 vaccine. This CDR3 spans 15 amino acids. CDR1 MNHEY and CDR2 SMNVEV come from the germline V gene (reference sequence). Trimming removed 7 bases from V and 1 base from J; junction bases left unmatched: 7. Sequenced by immunoSEQ multiplex PCR; TCRdb stores in-frame clones only, minus some. This sample has around 130,000 clones; more than 85% occur once, and the top ten carry around 5.4%. This clone was detected only a few times. What it binds is unknown. Study-wide results and caveats: Baseline serostatus was positive in only six or seven AZD1222 recipients. There were repertoire samples only from the period after the peak T cell response. Most donors were white British, females outnumbered males, and clonal diversity was possibly underestimated.

The chain combines TRBV27 with TRBJ1-5; 7 bases are shared with TRBD1. Sequencing was performed on peripheral blood, taken on day 0 of AZD1222 vaccination. This receptor was obtained from an adult in good health. The CDR3 DNA reads as TGTGCCAGCAAACTTAGGGGGCTGAGCAATCAGCCCCAGCATTTT. Encoded protein: CASKLRGLSNQPQHF.